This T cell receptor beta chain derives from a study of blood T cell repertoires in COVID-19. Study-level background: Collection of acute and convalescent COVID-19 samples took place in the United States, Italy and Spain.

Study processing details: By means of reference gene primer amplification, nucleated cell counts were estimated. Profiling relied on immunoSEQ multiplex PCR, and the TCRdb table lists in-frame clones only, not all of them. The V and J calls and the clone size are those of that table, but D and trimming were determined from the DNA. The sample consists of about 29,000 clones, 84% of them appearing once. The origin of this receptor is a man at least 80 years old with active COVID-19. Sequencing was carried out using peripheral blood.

The DNA of the CDR3 is TGCGCCAGCAGCCCGGGGACTAGCGGGTATCAGAATGAGCAGTTCTTC. Translating gives CASSPGTSGYQNEQFF. The chain is built from TRBV5-1 and TRBJ2-1, with 12 bases identical to TRBD2. There are 16 residues in the CDR3. The germline gives CDR1 SGHRS, CDR2 YFSETQ. The V and J ends lost 4 bases and 7 bases, in that order; junction bases with no gene match: 9.